The 30 T cell receptor beta chains presented below share a single source sample, sequenced in a study of human T cells and chemical hapten exposure. TCRdb called the RACE reads again in MiXCR, with one record for every CDR3 protein. The sample holds 150,000 to 200,000 distinct CDR3 sequences, more than 20% seen once. Time point here: patch test 3, about 24 weeks after DPC sensitization. Treatment indicated: therapeutic diphenylcyclopropenone sensitization with weekly scalp DPC. The sequences come from whole blood, collected in connection with sensitization to the hapten diphenylcyclopropenone (DPC). These receptors were taken from a middle-aged woman with alopecia areata. Some clones in this sample may be carry-over from other donors' samples.

The chain is built from TRBV24-1 and TRBJ1-2; D may be TRBD1 (5 bases). With 5 bases removed from V and 1 base from J, the gap between germline ends came to 7 bases. CDR3 length equals 13 residues. Per germline, CDR1 KGHDR and CDR2 SFDVKD. The CDR3 loop is CATSVDSNYGYTF. The DNA of the CDR3 is TGTGCCACCAGTGTTGACAGTAACTATGGCTACACCTTC.

In its sample, this clonotype was seen a few times. The rearrangement links TRBV29-1 to TRBJ2-7, with 7 nucleotides matching TRBD2. This CDR3 contains 13 residues. Germline assignment: CDR1 SQVTM and CDR2 ANQGSEA. Trimming at V came to 4 bases and at J to 0 bases, leaving 3 bases not matched to a gene. The CDR3 region has the DNA TGCAGCGTTGCTCGGGAGGTCTCCTACGAGCAGTACTTC. This gives the protein CSVAREVSYEQYF.

This clonotype has just a few counts. CDR3 residues: CAISESGQSYGYTF. Here the CDR3 DNA reads TGTGCCATCAGTGAGTCGGGACAGAGCTATGGCTACACCTTC. The chain joins TRBV10-3 to TRBJ1-2; 7 bases map to TRBD1. This CDR3 has 14 residues. V was clipped by 0 bases and J by 4 bases; unmatched bases: 2. The germline gives CDR1 ENHRY, CDR2 SYGVKD.

The chain recombines TRBV24-1 with TRBJ2-1; TRBD2 aligns across 10 bases. This CDR3 comprises 15 residues. Germline CDR1 is KGHDR and CDR2 is SFDVKD. The J segment lost 8 bases and the V segment lost 7 bases, leaving 10 bases of the junction unmatched. The CDR3 sequence: CATSLAGAGLDEQFF. The CDR3, as DNA: TGTGCCACCAGCCTAGCGGGAGCGGGATTAGATGAGCAGTTCTTC.

The CDR3 sequence: CAISEGGNYGYTF. CDR3 DNA: TGTGCCATCAGTGAGGGGGGAAACTATGGCTACACCTTC. The chain links TRBV10-3 to TRBJ1-2, with D possibly being TRBD1 (5 bases). Trimming pared 2 bases from V and 2 bases from J, leaving 6 bases between. The germline gives CDR1 ENHRY, CDR2 SYGVKD. CDR3 length equals 13 residues.

The chain is built from TRBV7-2 and TRBJ2-1; D uncertain. Germline V gene data show CDR1 as SGHTA and CDR2 as FQGNSA. Trimming removed 3 bases at V and 5 bases at J, with 14 bases between. CDR3 length: 15 residues. CDR3 nucleotides: TGTGCCAGCAGCTTGTTGACCGGGTTTCACAATGAGCAGTTCTTC. Amino acid sequence: CASSLLTGFHNEQFF.

V usage is TRBV6-2 or TRBV6-3 and J usage is TRBJ2-2; D is perhaps TRBD2 (5 bases). In germline, CDR1 is MNHEY, CDR2 SVGEGT. The CDR3 runs 14 residues. V was clipped by 4 bases and J by 7 bases, with 13 bases between them. The DNA of the CDR3 is TGTGCCAGCAGTTCAGGCCTAGCTAACGGGGAGCTGTTTTTT. Amino acids: CASSSGLANGELFF.

Only a few counts were recorded for this clonotype. This chain joins TRBV6-2 or TRBV6-3 and TRBJ2-7, with D tentatively TRBD2 (6 bases). Germline loops: CDR1 MNHEY, CDR2 SVGEGT. CDR3 length: 19 amino acids. V shed 2 bases and J shed 7 bases, with 30 bases lying between them. CDR3 nucleotide sequence: TGTGCCAGCAGTTACGGTGTTAGTCGGGGGTTCATAGGAGGATTGGAGCAGTACTTC. Translated, it gives CASSYGVSRGFIGGLEQYF.

V and J are TRBV5-1 and TRBJ2-2; 8 bases line up with TRBD2. V was clipped by 4 bases and J by 0 bases; unmatched bases: 2. The CDR3 runs 15 residues. Germline V lookup: CDR1 SGHRS, CDR2 YFSETQ. CDR3 loop: CASSPGLANTGELFF. CDR3 in DNA: TGCGCCAGCAGCCCGGGACTAGCGAACACCGGGGAGCTGTTTTTT.

The table lists this clonotype with a few counts. This chain connects TRBV7-2 to TRBJ2-3; D perhaps matches TRBD2 (7 bases). V was cut by 1 base and J by 3 bases, with 14 bases left in between. CDR3 length equals 16 residues. CDR1 is SGHTA, CDR2 FQGNSA, per germline. The CDR3 DNA follows: TGTGCCAGCAGCTTAGTTGGGGGGGCGAGGACAGATACGCAGTATTTT. Translated, it gives CASSLVGGARTDTQYF.

This clonotype showed up just a few times. The V gene is TRBV20-1, the J gene TRBJ2-1, with TRBD2 matching 8 bases. Germline CDR1 is DFQATT and CDR2 is SNEGSKA (reference sequence). The trim removed 0 bases at V and 6 bases at J, leaving 7 bases unmatched. This CDR3 comprises 15 residues. The DNA of the CDR3 is TGCAGTGCTAGAGATGGGTTAGCGGGAACCAATGAGCAGTTCTTC. Protein product: CSARDGLAGTNEQFF.

This clonotype was observed a few times. The chain couples TRBV7-8 to TRBJ1-5; D is unclear. This CDR3 has 14 residues. With 1 base removed from V and 4 bases from J, the gap between germline ends came to 8 bases. The V gene's germline CDR1 is SGHVS and CDR2 FQNEAQ. The CDR3 loop is CASSLGARNQPQHF. The CDR3 DNA sequence: TGTGCCAGCAGCTTAGGTGCAAGGAATCAGCCCCAGCATTTT.

The chain carries TRBV12-3 or TRBV12-4 and TRBJ2-5; TRBD2 is a possible D gene (6 bases). Trimming removed 2 bases at V and 5 bases at J, with 12 bases between. This CDR3 spans 14 amino acids. CDR3 DNA sequence: TGTGCCAGCAGTTTACGTACTAGCAGTGAGACCCAGTACTTC. This sequence encodes CASSLRTSSETQYF.

This clonotype appeared a few times. The chain employs TRBV6-1 and TRBJ1-6; no reliable D call. This CDR3 spans 17 amino acids. The germline gives CDR1 MNHNS, CDR2 SASEGT. Trimming left V 2 bases short and J 5 bases short, with 16 bases between. CDR3 DNA: TGTGCCAGCAGTGAATCTACGAGGGCGAGGGATAATTCACCCCTCCACTTT. Its protein product is CASSESTRARDNSPLHF.

This clonotype was seen only a few times. The chain links TRBV28 to TRBJ2-7; D gene uncertain. The CDR3 is 13 residues long. V was cut by 6 bases and J by 2 bases, with 11 bases left in between. Germline V gene data show CDR1 as MDHEN and CDR2 as SYDVKM. CDR3 region: CASRSVTPYEQYF. Written as DNA, the CDR3 is TGTGCCAGCAGGTCCGTGACACCCTACGAGCAGTACTTC.

This chain connects TRBV28 to TRBJ2-7, with 7 bases identical to TRBD1. The ends lost 6 bases at V and 5 bases at J; junction bases unmatched: 10. There are 14 residues in the CDR3. Looked up from germline, CDR1 is MDHEN and CDR2 is SYDVKM. The CDR3 DNA is TGTGCCAGCAGCCGAATCGACAGGGCGCACGAGCAGTACTTC. This translates into CASSRIDRAHEQYF. Full variable domain (outside the CDR3, taken from reference TRBV28 and TRBJ2-7): DVKVTQSSRYLVKRTGEKVFLECVQDMDHENMFWYRQDPGLGLRLIYFSYDVKMKEKGDIPEGYSVSREKKERFSLILESASTNQTSMYLCASSRIDRAHEQYFGPGTRLTVT.

This clonotype has at least ten counts. The chain couples TRBV7-2 to TRBJ2-3; 7 bases map to TRBD1. The ends lost 9 bases at V and 5 bases at J; junction bases unmatched: 8. Germline assignment: CDR1 SGHTA and CDR2 FQGNSA. The CDR3 runs 13 residues. This chain's CDR3 is CASVRDSQDTQYF. DNA for the CDR3: TGTGCCAGTGTCCGGGACAGCCAAGATACGCAGTATTTT.

The rearrangement links TRBV7-2 to TRBJ2-5; no definite D call. CDR1 SGHTA and CDR2 FQGNSA come from the germline V gene. Deletions cut 5 bases from V and 5 bases from J, with 9 bases between. The CDR3 has 12 amino acids. The CDR3 reads CASSPPFETQYF. CDR3 coding DNA: TGTGCCAGCAGCCCTCCCTTCGAGACCCAGTACTTC.

The genes are TRBV7-2 and TRBJ1-4; 8 bases map to TRBD1. Unmatched junction bases numbered 10, after V lost 2 bases and J lost 8 bases. Germline values: CDR1 SGHTA, CDR2 FQGNSA. CDR3 size: 16 residues. In nucleotides, the CDR3 is TGTGCCAGCAGCTTAATGGTCGGACAGGGAAGGGAAAAACTGTTTTTT. Translating it yields CASSLMVGQGREKLFF. Supplemented by reference TRBV7-2 and TRBJ1-4, the full variable domain reads GAGVSQSPSNKVTEKGKDVELRCDPISGHTALYWYRQSLGQGLEFLIYFQGNSAPDKSGLPSDRFSAERTGGSVSTLTIQRTQQEDSAVYLCASSLMVGQGREKLFFGSGTQLSVL.

The V gene is TRBV29-1, the J gene TRBJ2-1, with no clear D. Germline values: CDR1 SQVTM, CDR2 ANQGSEA. This CDR3 region has 13 residues. Trimming stripped 4 bases from V and 4 bases from J, with 11 bases between. The CDR3 loop is CSVGADLYNEQFF. CDR3 coding DNA: TGCAGCGTTGGGGCGGATTTATACAATGAGCAGTTCTTC.

The gene calls are TRBV7-2 and TRBJ2-1; no definite D call. The germline V and J ends were trimmed by 5 bases and 0 bases, with 11 bases remaining between them. There are 15 residues in the CDR3. Per the germline V gene, CDR1 is SGHTA and CDR2 is FQGNSA. In nucleotides, the CDR3 is TGTGCCAGCAGCGATAACGTGGTCTCCTACAATGAGCAGTTCTTC. Protein: CASSDNVVSYNEQFF.

This clonotype was counted between two and nine times. The chain uses TRBV11-2 and TRBJ1-2; maybe TRBD1 (6 bases). Germline CDR1 is SGHAT and CDR2 is FQNNGV. The CDR3 consists of 12 residues. V was clipped by 8 bases and J by 6 bases, with 13 bases between them. CDR3 bases: TGTGCCAGCGGCGGGGGGCAAGATGGCTACACCTTC. Protein: CASGGGQDGYTF.

The chain joins TRBV27 to TRBJ2-7; TRBD2 matches at 7 bases. V dropped 3 bases and J dropped 1; count of bases not matched to a gene: 3. The germline V gene encodes CDR1 MNHEY and CDR2 SMNVEV (reference sequence). This CDR3 has 14 residues. CDR3 residues: CASSLGEGSYEQYF. The CDR3 DNA follows: TGTGCCAGCAGTTTGGGGGAGGGGTCCTACGAGCAGTACTTC.

This clonotype has more than one count but fewer than ten. The rearrangement links TRBV7-9 to TRBJ1-6, with 7 nucleotides matching TRBD1. This CDR3 comprises 16 residues. With 5 bases clipped from V and 9 bases from J, the junction kept 13 bases outside the gene matches. Per germline, CDR1 SEHNR and CDR2 FQNEAQ (reference sequence). The CDR3: CASSQGTERGGSPLHF. In DNA form, the CDR3 reads TGTGCCAGCAGCCAAGGGACAGAGCGGGGTGGTTCACCCCTCCACTTT.

To note about this clonotype: A junction end diverges from the germline sequence, so it may reflect a read error. This chain links TRBV28 with TRBJ2-4; 9 bases align to TRBD1. The CDR3 totals 13 residues. Per the germline V gene, CDR1 is MDHEN and CDR2 is SYDVKM. The DNA for the CDR3 is TGTGCCAGCAGTTCGGGACAGGGAGGTGGTTCGGACTTC. It is translated as CASSSGQGGGSDF.

This clonotype has ten or more counts. This rearrangement joins TRBV5-1 to TRBJ1-6; no reliable D call. This CDR3 spans 12 amino acids. Trimming stripped 2 bases from V and 7 bases from J, with 4 bases between. CDR1 is SGHRS, CDR2 YFSETQ, per germline. The chain's CDR3 is CASSFQNSPLHF. For the CDR3, the DNA is TGCGCCAGCAGCTTCCAGAATTCACCCCTCCACTTT. Drawing the rest from reference TRBV5-1 and TRBJ1-6, the complete variable domain is KAGVTQTPRYLIKTRGQQVTLSCSPISGHRSVSWYQQTPGQGLQFLFEYFSETQRNKGNFPGRFSGRQFSNSRSEMNVSTLELGDSALYLCASSFQNSPLHFGNGTRLTVT.

The chain recombines TRBV28 with TRBJ2-3, with 9 bases lining up with TRBD2. This CDR3 is built from 19 residues. CDR1 is MDHEN, CDR2 SYDVKM, per germline. V lost 6 bases, J lost 2 bases, and 18 bases stayed unmatched. As DNA, the CDR3 is TGTGCCAGCAGATTTGCAGGGAGCGGGAGGCCGGTTATCACAGATACGCAGTATTTT. Its protein product is CASRFAGSGRPVITDTQYF.

The sample holds many counts of this clonotype. The chain recombines TRBV5-1 with TRBJ1-5, with D unresolved. Per germline, CDR1 SGHRS and CDR2 YFSETQ. The CDR3 sequence is 16 residues long. Trimming pared 1 base from V and 4 bases from J, leaving 15 bases between. The CDR3: CASSLFAAAENQPQHF. As DNA, the CDR3 is TGCGCCAGCAGCTTGTTCGCGGCGGCGGAAAATCAGCCCCAGCATTTT.

There are many counts of this clonotype. The gene calls are TRBV28 and TRBJ2-6; 8 bases map to TRBD1. With V trimmed by 4 bases and J by 0 bases, 8 bases remained unmatched. Germline CDR1 and CDR2: MDHEN and SYDVKM. The CDR3 totals 18 residues. In DNA, the CDR3 is TGTGCCAGCAGTTCAGGGGGCCCAAGTTCCTCTGGGGCCAACGTCCTGACTTTC. It is translated as CASSSGGPSSSGANVLTF.

V and J are TRBV5-5 and TRBJ2-7; D is uncertain. The ends were cut back, 2 bases at V and 7 bases at J, with 13 bases in the middle. The CDR3 consists of 13 residues. The germline V gene encodes CDR1 SGHKS and CDR2 YYEKEE (reference sequence). The CDR3 DNA sequence: TGTGCCAGCAGCTTTCCCCCGGTTTGGGAGCAGTACTTC. This encodes CASSFPPVWEQYF.